This T cell receptor beta chain was recovered during a study of blood T cell repertoires in COVID-19. Overall study context: PBMCs, B-cell-depleted T cells, or T cells were the source of the cDNA or gDNA that made up the material.

Sequenced by immunoSEQ multiplex PCR; TCRdb stores in-frame clones only, minus some. The sample has around 280,000 clones, roughly nine tenths seen once. This receptor was obtained from a woman in her thirties or forties who had recovered from COVID-19. The sample taken for sequencing was PBMCs or T cells enriched from blood (not recorded which).

CDR3: CTSSQALPSSAQYF. The CDR3 region has the DNA TGCACCAGCAGCCAAGCACTTCCATCTTCGGCCCAGTACTTC. This chain joins TRBV1 and TRBJ2-5; TRBD2 is the table's D call, not checked against the DNA. TRBV1 is recorded as a pseudogene. The CDR3 totals 14 residues.